The clone carrying this TCR beta chain has only a few counts. Its antigen is unknown. This entry comes from a study of T cell repertoires in cytomegalovirus infection. The study, taken as a whole, reports: It was HLA-C-restricted CMV-specific TCR beta clonotypes that dominated the response ex vivo.

TCRdb reanalysed the reads using MiXCR and keeps one entry per CDR3 protein. The sample holds about 400,000 distinct CDR3 sequences, 15% to 20% seen once. V dropped 5 bases and J dropped 2; count of bases not matched to a gene: 11. The CDR3 loop spans 16 amino acids. CDR1 is LGHNA, CDR2 YNFKEQ, per germline. Sequencing input: PBMCs. The chain uses TRBV4-2 and TRBJ1-2; 7 bases are a match to TRBD1. This TCR was recovered from a human donor in good health (CMV status not recorded). Some clones in this sample may be carry-over from other donors' samples. CDR3 sequence: CASSAEEGAGNYGYTF. DNA of the CDR3: TGTGCCAGCAGCGCCGAGGAGGGGGCCGGGAACTATGGCTACACCTTC.